This TCR beta chain was captured in a study of technical replicates of blood from a few donors. The assay was immunoSEQ multiplex PCR, and TCRdb's table has in-frame clones only and misses some. The table includes approximately 76,000 clones, around 90% detected once. V was pared by 7 bases and J by 9 bases, with 12 bases of the junction left unmatched. CDR1 and CDR2 (germline): MDHEN, SYDVKM. The CDR3 runs 14 residues. This sequence originates from a human donor in good health. This chain connects TRBV28 to TRBJ2-1; 7 nucleotides match TRBD2. The source material was T cells isolated from PBMCs. Written as DNA, the CDR3 is TGTGCCAGCATCCTACTAGCGCCCCAGGGTGAGCAGTTCTTC. Encoded protein: CASILLAPQGEQFF.